This T cell receptor beta chain is from a study of graft-versus-host responses after intestinal transplantation. General study points: Allograft clonal ratios (graft-versus-host to host-versus-graft) were high in patients who had graft-donor T cell macrochimerism.

Here immunoSEQ multiplex PCR was the method, and the copy in TCRdb shows in-frame clones only, minus some. The table lists around 39,000 clones, just under 90% of them singletons. V lost 5 bases and J 5 bases, leaving 27 bases between the germline ends. This CDR3 spans 19 amino acids. The germline CDR1 and CDR2 sequences are SEHNR and FQNEAQ (reference sequence). Notes on this clone: Its antigen remains unknown. Other DNA sequences in the same sample also yield this CDR3.

The sequence derives from a human patient who received an intestinal transplant, so some T cells may come from the graft donor. Sequencing was performed on PBMCs, taken 260 to 280 days after transplant. J is TRBJ2-2 and V is TRBV7-9, with D perhaps TRBD1 or TRBD2 (6 bases each). CDR3 sequence: CASSNRIEQGGWKTGELFF. The CDR3 coding sequence is TGTGCCAGCAGCAACCGGATAGAACAGGGAGGTTGGAAGACCGGGGAGCTGTTTTTT. The whole variable domain, filled in from reference TRBV7-9 and TRBJ2-2, reads DTGVSQNPRHKITKRGQNVTFRCDPISEHNRLYWYRQTLGQGPEFLTYFQNEAQLEKSRLLSDRFSAERPKGSFSTLEIQRTEQGDSAMYLCASSNRIEQGGWKTGELFFGEGSRLTVL.